This T cell receptor beta chain stems from a study of blood T cell repertoires in COVID-19. Whole-study context: The United States, Italy and Spain provided the acute and convalescent COVID-19 samples. T cells, B-cell-depleted T cells, or PBMCs supplied cDNA or gDNA.

V shed 2 bases, J shed 2 bases, and the junction held 3 bases outside the gene matches. Germline lookup yields CDR1 MGHDK and CDR2 SYGVNS. This CDR3 has 14 amino acids. Patients of the Seattle cohort, enrolled during active infection, were followed longitudinally. As processed by the authors: How many nucleated cells were present was estimated from reference gene primer amplification. Using immunoSEQ multiplex PCR, the repertoire was profiled, and TCRdb retains in-frame clones only, with some absent. The V and J calls and clone size come from that table; D and trimming were worked out from the DNA. The sample holds 200,000 to 250,000 clones, approximately 90% seen once.

The J gene is TRBJ2-7, the V gene TRBV25-1; 7 positions agree with TRBD2. Input material: peripheral blood. The TCR comes from a man aged 25 to 40 with COVID-19, enrolled during active disease. CDR3 amino acids: CASSEPGGAYEQYF. CDR3 nucleotide sequence: TGTGCCAGCAGTGAACCGGGAGGAGCCTACGAGCAGTACTTC.